This T cell receptor beta chain derives from a study of blood T cell repertoires in COVID-19. The method was immunoSEQ multiplex PCR; TCRdb's version includes in-frame clones alone and lacks a portion of them. Of more than 50,000 clones in the sample, 73% were seen once. The clonotype was recovered from a woman in her 70s with acute or convalescent COVID-19. What was sequenced was peripheral blood.

The chain's CDR3 is CASSFDSFATNEKLFF. The CDR3 region has the DNA TGTGCCAGCAGCTTTGACAGTTTTGCAACTAATGAAAAACTGTTTTTT. This chain uses TRBV7-9 with TRBJ1-4; weak D call: TRBD1 (5 bases). CDR3 length: 16 residues. The germline V gene encodes CDR1 SEHNR and CDR2 FQNEAQ (reference sequence). Trimming removed 3 bases at V and 0 bases at J, with 11 bases between.